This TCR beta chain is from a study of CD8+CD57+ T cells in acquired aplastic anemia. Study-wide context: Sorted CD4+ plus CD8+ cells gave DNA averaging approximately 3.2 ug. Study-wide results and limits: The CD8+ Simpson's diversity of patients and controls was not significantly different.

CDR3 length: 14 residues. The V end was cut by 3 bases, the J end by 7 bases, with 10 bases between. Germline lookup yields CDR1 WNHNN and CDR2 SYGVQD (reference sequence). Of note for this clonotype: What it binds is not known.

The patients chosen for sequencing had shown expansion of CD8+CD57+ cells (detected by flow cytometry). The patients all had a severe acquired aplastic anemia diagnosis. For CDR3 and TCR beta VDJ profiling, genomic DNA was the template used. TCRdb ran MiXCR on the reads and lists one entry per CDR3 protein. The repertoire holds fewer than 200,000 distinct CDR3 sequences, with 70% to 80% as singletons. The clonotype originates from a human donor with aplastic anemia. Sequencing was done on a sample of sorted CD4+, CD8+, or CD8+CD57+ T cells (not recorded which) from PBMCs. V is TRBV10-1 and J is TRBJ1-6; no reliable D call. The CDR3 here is CASSDLGLNSPLHF. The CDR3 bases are TGCGCCAGCAGTGATCTGGGGTTGAATTCACCCCTCCACTTT.